These 16 T cell receptor beta chains came from one sample sequenced in a study of lymphopenia after photon versus proton radiotherapy. Generated by immunoSEQ multiplex PCR, the TCRdb table keeps only in-frame clones and is missing some. The data contain 15,000 to 20,000 clones, around 84% of them seen just once; the ten biggest clones take up around 20%. Here the sequenced sample was peripheral blood, taken from a patient treated with proton-based radiotherapy. These receptor sequences come from a man between 70 and 80 years old with pancreatic cancer.

The V call is TRBV11-3, the J call TRBJ2-7; D uncertain. CDR3 length equals 14 residues. Trimming took 5 bases from V and 0 from J, leaving 11 bases between them. Germline CDR1 and CDR2: SGHNT and YENEEA. The CDR3 DNA reads TGTGCCAGCAGCATAAGACCCACCTCCTACGAGCAGTACTTC. This codes for CASSIRPTSYEQYF.

The J gene is TRBJ2-7, the V gene TRBV6-5; tentatively, D is TRBD1 (6 bases). CDR1 and CDR2 from the germline V gene are MNHEY and SVGAGI. Between the trimmed V and J ends, which lost 6 bases and 0 bases, there was a span of 15 bases. The CDR3 is 15 residues long. The CDR3 region is CASSDSGHPSYEQYF. The CDR3, as DNA: TGTGCCAGCAGCGATTCGGGACACCCCTCCTACGAGCAGTACTTC.

The rearrangement joins TRBV5-4 to TRBJ1-1; D might be TRBD1 (5 bases). Trimming removed 3 bases from V and 2 bases from J, with 8 bases in between. Germline V gives CDR1 SGHNT, CDR2 YYREEE (reference sequence). CDR3 length: 13 residues. In DNA form, the CDR3 reads TGTGCCAGCAGCTCACAGGTTAACACTGAAGCTTTCTTT. Translated: CASSSQVNTEAFF.

The rearrangement uses TRBV2 and TRBJ1-1, with D uncertain. The CDR3 sequence is 14 residues long. Germline V lookup: CDR1 SNHLY, CDR2 FYNNEI. V dropped 0 bases and J dropped 5 bases, with 10 bases sitting between them. CDR3 in amino acids: CASSEARGKTEAFF. CDR3 coding DNA: TGTGCCAGCAGTGAAGCACGAGGGAAGACTGAAGCTTTCTTT.

V gene TRBV5-6 combines with J gene TRBJ1-2, with D unresolved. V lost 5 bases, J lost 4 bases, and 9 bases lay in between. Germline lookup yields CDR1 SGHDT and CDR2 YYEEEE. The CDR3 consists of 12 residues. The CDR3 DNA reads as TGTGCCAGCAGGAAGGCCGGCTATGGCTACACCTTC. Translation: CASRKAGYGYTF.

J is TRBJ1-2 and V is TRBV11-2; D gene uncertain. The CDR3 has 14 amino acids. V lost 5 bases and J 8 bases, leaving 18 bases between the germline ends. Germline V gives CDR1 SGHAT, CDR2 FQNNGV. The CDR3 DNA sequence: TGTGCCAGCAGCCCTTGGGGTGGTGAGCTAGGCTACACCTTC. Translated: CASSPWGGELGYTF.

The chain links TRBV10-2 to TRBJ1-1; a possible D gene is TRBD1 (6 bases). Trimming pared 4 bases from V and 0 bases from J, leaving 21 bases between. CDR1 is WSHSY, CDR2 SAAADI, per germline. The CDR3 contains 18 residues. The CDR3 region is CASSAFGGARAMNTEAFF. The DNA of the CDR3 is TGCGCCAGCAGTGCCTTTGGGGGGGCCAGGGCGATGAACACTGAAGCTTTCTTT.

The genes are TRBV6-5 and TRBJ2-7; D is perhaps TRBD1 (6 bases). This CDR3 has 14 residues. Germline V lookup: CDR1 MNHEY, CDR2 SVGAGI. Trimming took off 8 bases at V and 2 bases at J, with 16 bases between the two ends. CDR3 loop: CASRPIQGPYEQYF. The CDR3 bases are TGTGCCAGCCGGCCGATACAGGGACCCTACGAGCAGTACTTC.

This clone was observed a few times. The rearrangement joins TRBV6-1 to TRBJ2-5, with 8 bases that match TRBD1. Trimming cost V 5 bases and J 2 bases; bases outside gene matches: 7. This CDR3 is 15 amino acids long. Germline-derived CDR1 and CDR2 are MNHNS and SASEGT. The CDR3 DNA reads as TGTGCCAGCAGTCGGACAGGGAACGGACAAGAGACCCAGTACTTC. This encodes CASSRTGNGQETQYF.

The chain employs TRBV5-1 and TRBJ2-1; 10 nucleotides match TRBD2. After removal of 4 bases from V and 8 bases from J, the junction contained 12 bases not matched to a gene. The length of the CDR3 is 16 residues. Germline CDR1 is SGHRS and CDR2 is YFSETQ. For the CDR3, the DNA is TGCGCCAGCAGCACCCTCGGAGCGGGAGGGCCTGATGAGCAGTTCTTC. The encoded protein is CASSTLGAGGPDEQFF. The variable domain in full, completed from reference TRBV5-1 and TRBJ2-1, reads KAGVTQTPRYLIKTRGQQVTLSCSPISGHRSVSWYQQTPGQGLQFLFEYFSETQRNKGNFPGRFSGRQFSNSRSEMNVSTLELGDSALYLCASSTLGAGGPDEQFFGPGTRLTVL.

The V gene is TRBV5-1, the J gene TRBJ1-2; 7 nucleotides align to TRBD1. CDR1 and CDR2 (germline): SGHRS, YFSETQ. V was clipped by 4 bases and J by 6 bases; unmatched bases: 9. This CDR3 is built from 14 residues. CDR3 sequence: CASSTPTGTHGYTF. DNA of the CDR3: TGCGCCAGCAGCACTCCGACAGGGACCCATGGCTACACCTTC. Combining the CDR3 with reference TRBV5-1 and TRBJ1-2 gives the whole variable domain KAGVTQTPRYLIKTRGQQVTLSCSPISGHRSVSWYQQTPGQGLQFLFEYFSETQRNKGNFPGRFSGRQFSNSRSEMNVSTLELGDSALYLCASSTPTGTHGYTFGSGTRLTVV.

This clone was observed once. The chain employs TRBV6-1 and TRBJ2-1, with TRBD2 matching 10 bases. CDR1 MNHNS and CDR2 SASEGT come from the germline V gene. The CDR3 runs to 17 residues. The V gene end was trimmed by 4 bases and the J gene end by 0 bases; junction bases not matched to a gene: 6. In nucleotides, the CDR3 is TGTGCCAGCAGTGGCCGACTAGCGGGCCTCTCCTACAATGAGCAGTTCTTC. Its protein product is CASSGRLAGLSYNEQFF.

Points on this clone: The conserved final phenylalanine or tryptophan is absent from the CDR3, which likely points to a read error. This rearrangement joins TRBV6-6 to TRBJ1-2; 8 bases align to TRBD1. The CDR3 is 15 residues long. J gave up 2 bases and V 7 bases, and 9 bases lay outside the gene matches. CDR1 is MNHNY and CDR2 is SVGAGI in the germline V gene (reference sequence). The CDR3 sequence: CASKLKDRDNYGYTL. In DNA form, the CDR3 reads TGTGCCAGCAAACTGAAGGACAGGGACAACTATGGCTACACCCTC.

The chain has TRBV19 and TRBJ2-5, with no clear D. The V and J ends lost 6 bases and 0 bases respectively, with 8 bases between them. The CDR3 has 13 amino acids. Germline V gene data show CDR1 as LNHDA and CDR2 as SQIVND (reference sequence). This CDR3 reads CASRKPNQETQYF. The CDR3 nucleotides are TGTGCCAGTAGAAAACCGAACCAAGAGACCCAGTACTTC.

The gene calls are TRBV14 and TRBJ2-3, with D unresolved. Trimming removed 0 bases at V and 4 bases at J, with 8 bases between. Per the germline V gene, CDR1 is SGHDN and CDR2 is FVKESK. This CDR3 has 14 residues. The CDR3 DNA sequence: TGTGCCAGCAGCCAAGATTGGAGCTCAGATACGCAGTATTTT. Protein sequence: CASSQDWSSDTQYF.

This clone is medium-sized in the sample. The chain has TRBV10-1 and TRBJ2-3, with 9 bases identical to TRBD2. The CDR3 spans 15 residues. Germline V gives CDR1 WNHNN, CDR2 SYGVQD (reference sequence). J was trimmed by 2 bases and V by 4 bases; bases with no gene match: 4. The CDR3 sequence: CASSVTSGNTDTQYF. CDR3 bases: TGCGCCAGCAGTGTGACTAGCGGAAACACAGATACGCAGTATTTT.